These 8 T cell receptor beta chains came from one sample sequenced in a study of CD8+ T cells in alopecia areata. The sample's treatment: oral pan-JAK inhibitor, 5-10 mg twice daily. RNA, once extracted, was reverse transcribed into cDNA for use as the sequencing template. Assay used: immunoSEQ multiplex PCR; TCRdb lists only in-frame clones, some missing. The table has roughly 280,000 clones, 60% seen once. The specimen comprised CD4+ T cells sorted from blood, sampled around week 53, from a patient treated with tofacitinib. The receptors were gathered from a human donor with alopecia areata.

The chain carries TRBV5-1 and TRBJ2-1; 10 bases are shared with TRBD2. The V gene's germline CDR1 is SGHRS and CDR2 YFSETQ. The V gene end was trimmed by 1 base and the J gene end by 6 bases; junction bases not matched to a gene: 1. The CDR3 length is 14 residues. This chain's CDR3 is CASSLTSGANEQFF. In DNA, the CDR3 is TGCGCCAGCAGCTTGACTAGCGGGGCCAATGAGCAGTTCTTC.

This clone came up a few times. The rearrangement uses TRBV19 and TRBJ2-5; 10 positions match TRBD1. The CDR3 has 14 amino acids. The J segment lost 3 bases and the V segment lost 7 bases, leaving 5 bases of the junction unmatched. The germline V gene encodes CDR1 LNHDA and CDR2 SQIVND (reference sequence). CDR3 region: CASTPTGGKETQYF. The CDR3 bases are TGTGCCAGTACACCGACAGGGGGCAAAGAGACCCAGTACTTC.

This clone was seen a handful of times. Other nucleotide sequences in the sample specify the same CDR3. The DNA for the CDR3 is TGTGCCAGCAGCCTGGACGGCAACACAGATACGCAGTATTTT. As protein: CASSLDGNTDTQYF. The genes are TRBV7-2 and TRBJ2-3; no firm D call. The length of the CDR3 is 14 residues. Trimming pared 5 bases from V and 2 bases from J, leaving 11 bases between. Germline V gene lookup returns CDR1 SGHTA and CDR2 FQGNSA.

The chain uses TRBV30 and TRBJ2-7, with a tentative D call TRBD2 (5 bases). The length of the CDR3 is 16 residues. Between the trimmed V and J ends, which lost 2 bases and 7 bases, there was a span of 24 bases. CDR1 is GTSNPN and CDR2 is SVGIG in the germline V gene (reference sequence). The CDR3 DNA reads TGTGCCTGGAGTAGAGGGTTAAACATGGGCTATGATGAGCAGTACTTC. Its protein is CAWSRGLNMGYDEQYF.

This clone was recorded a few times. The same CDR3 arises from other DNA sequences in this sample as well. CDR3 protein: CAWSNGQGNQPQHF. The CDR3, as DNA: TGTGCCTGGAGTAACGGACAGGGCAATCAGCCCCAGCATTTT. The J gene is TRBJ1-5, the V gene TRBV30; 7 bases fit TRBD1. Germline V gene sequence: CDR1 GTSNPN, CDR2 SVGIG (reference sequence). The trim removed 2 bases at V and 2 bases at J, leaving 3 bases unmatched. The CDR3 consists of 14 residues. Full variable domain (outside the CDR3, taken from reference TRBV30 and TRBJ1-5): SQTIHQWPATLVQPVGSPLSLECTVEGTSNPNLYWYRQAAGRGLQLLFYSVGIGQISSEVPQNLSASRPQDRQFILSSKKLLLSDSGFYLCAWSNGQGNQPQHFGDGTRLSIL.

The chain carries TRBV6-5 and TRBJ1-2, with D maybe TRBD1 (5 bases). V was cut by 0 bases and J by 3 bases, with 8 bases left in between. CDR1 is MNHEY, CDR2 SVGAGI, per germline. This CDR3 region has 14 residues. The CDR3 DNA reads TGTGCCAGCAGTTACTCAACAGGAGACTATGGCTACACCTTC. Its protein is CASSYSTGDYGYTF.

The chain links TRBV5-1 to TRBJ2-3, with 10 bases aligning to TRBD2. Trimming at V came to 4 bases and at J to 5 bases, leaving 10 bases not matched to a gene. The V gene's germline CDR1 is SGHRS and CDR2 YFSETQ. The CDR3 contains 16 residues. The CDR3, as DNA: TGCGCCAGCAGCCTAAGGACTAGCGGCGCGGGAGATACGCAGTATTTT. Protein: CASSLRTSGAGDTQYF.

This sequence joins TRBV15 and TRBJ1-2; D is possibly TRBD1 (6 bases). This CDR3 is built from 15 residues. With 0 bases removed from V and 4 bases from J, the gap between germline ends came to 12 bases. Germline-derived CDR1 and CDR2 are LNHNV and YYDKDF (reference sequence). The DNA of the CDR3 is TGTGCCACCAGCAGAGAGCAGGGGCCTGGCTATGGCTACACCTTC. The encoded protein is CATSREQGPGYGYTF.